This T cell receptor beta chain is drawn from a study of T cell repertoires in cytomegalovirus infection. Study-level background: Indications came from public TCR beta signatures; they pointed to CMV infection and to a matching HLA type. Study-wide findings and caveats: Cumulative frequency (of public TCR beta family members) identified carriers of CMV plus the relevant HLA. HLA-C-restricted, CMV-specific TCR beta clonotypes were dominant ex vivo.

This clonotype was counted only a few times. Its antigen is still unknown. A single record per CDR3 protein comes from TCRdb applying MiXCR to the reads. The data hold approximately 630,000 distinct CDR3 sequences, with approximately 25% observed a single time. This receptor was taken from a human donor in good health (CMV status not recorded). Some clones in this sample may be carry-over from other donors' samples. The sequencing sample was made of CD8+ T cells from PBMCs.

DNA of the CDR3: TGCAGCGTTGAAGGGATGGGGGCCTACAATGAGCAGTTCTTC. This sequence encodes CSVEGMGAYNEQFF. V usage is TRBV29-1 and J usage is TRBJ2-1; D may match TRBD1 or TRBD2 (5 bases each). The CDR3 length is 14 residues. Per germline, CDR1 SQVTM and CDR2 ANQGSEA. Trimming took off 1 base at V and 2 bases at J, with 9 bases between the two ends.